This T cell receptor beta chain was recovered during a study of regulatory T cells in long-lasting Graves disease. The time point was: persistent/refractory GD, antithyroid drugs over 5 years with positive TRAb. Following extraction of RNA from PBMCs, that RNA was used to make the TCR library. The authors built TCR beta libraries using iRepertoire HTBI primers and Arm-PCR of CDR3 regions. TCRdb itself ran the multiplex PCR reads through MiXCR, one entry per CDR3 protein. Counted here are fewer than 600,000 distinct CDR3 sequences, around a fifth occurring once; the ten biggest clones make up around 13%. Germline loops: CDR1 SGHRS, CDR2 YFSETQ. This CDR3 comprises 15 residues. V was cut by 4 bases and J by 0 bases, with 13 bases left in between. This clonotype was seen only once.

The receptor's source is a female donor with Graves disease. V gene TRBV5-1 combines with J gene TRBJ1-2; D uncertain. Here the sequenced sample was peripheral blood mononuclear cells (PBMCs), taken when the disease was refractory, from a patient treated with antithyroid drugs. The CDR3 DNA reads as TGCGCCAGCAGCCCGAGACGTGACTCTAACTATGGCTACACCTTC. The encoded protein is CASSPRRDSNYGYTF. The full variable domain, rest sourced from reference TRBV5-1 and TRBJ1-2, is KAGVTQTPRYLIKTRGQQVTLSCSPISGHRSVSWYQQTPGQGLQFLFEYFSETQRNKGNFPGRFSGRQFSNSRSEMNVSTLELGDSALYLCASSPRRDSNYGYTFGSGTRLTVV.